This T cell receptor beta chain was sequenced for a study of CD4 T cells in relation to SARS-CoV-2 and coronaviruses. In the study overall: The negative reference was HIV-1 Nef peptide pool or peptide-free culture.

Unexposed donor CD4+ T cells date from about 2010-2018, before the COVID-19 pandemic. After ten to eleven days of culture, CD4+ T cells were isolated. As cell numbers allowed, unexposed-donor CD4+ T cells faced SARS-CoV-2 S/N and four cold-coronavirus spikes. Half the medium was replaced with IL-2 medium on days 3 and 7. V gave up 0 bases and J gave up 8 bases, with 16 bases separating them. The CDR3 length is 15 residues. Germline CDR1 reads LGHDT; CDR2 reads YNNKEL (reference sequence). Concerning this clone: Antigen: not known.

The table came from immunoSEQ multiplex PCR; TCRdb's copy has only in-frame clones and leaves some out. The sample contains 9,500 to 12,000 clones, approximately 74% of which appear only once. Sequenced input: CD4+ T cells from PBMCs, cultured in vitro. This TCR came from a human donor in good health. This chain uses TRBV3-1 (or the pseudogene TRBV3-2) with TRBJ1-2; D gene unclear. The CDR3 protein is CASSQDLAEARGYTF. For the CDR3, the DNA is TGTGCCAGCAGCCAAGATCTGGCAGAAGCCCGAGGCTACACCTTC.